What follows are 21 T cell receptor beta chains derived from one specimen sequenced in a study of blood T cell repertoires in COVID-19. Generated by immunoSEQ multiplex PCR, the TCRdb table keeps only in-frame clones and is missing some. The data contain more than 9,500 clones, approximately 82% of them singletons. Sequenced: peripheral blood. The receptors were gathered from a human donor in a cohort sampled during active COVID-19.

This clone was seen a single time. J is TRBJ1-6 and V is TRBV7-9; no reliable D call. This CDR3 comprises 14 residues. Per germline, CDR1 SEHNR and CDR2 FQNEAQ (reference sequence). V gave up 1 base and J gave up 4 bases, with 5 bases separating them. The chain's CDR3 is CASSLGLYNSPLHF. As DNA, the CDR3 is TGTGCCAGCAGCTTAGGACTGTATAATTCACCCCTCCACTTT. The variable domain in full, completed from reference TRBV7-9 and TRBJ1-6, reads DTGVSQNPRHKITKRGQNVTFRCDPISEHNRLYWYRQTLGQGPEFLTYFQNEAQLEKSRLLSDRFSAERPKGSFSTLEIQRTEQGDSAMYLCASSLGLYNSPLHFGNGTRLTVT.

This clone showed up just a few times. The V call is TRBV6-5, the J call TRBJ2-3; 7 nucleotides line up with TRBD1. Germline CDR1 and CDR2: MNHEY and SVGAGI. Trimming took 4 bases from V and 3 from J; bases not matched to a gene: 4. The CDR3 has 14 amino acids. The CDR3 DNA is TGTGCCAGCAGTTCCCGACAGGGAACAGATACGCAGTATTTT. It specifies CASSSRQGTDTQYF.

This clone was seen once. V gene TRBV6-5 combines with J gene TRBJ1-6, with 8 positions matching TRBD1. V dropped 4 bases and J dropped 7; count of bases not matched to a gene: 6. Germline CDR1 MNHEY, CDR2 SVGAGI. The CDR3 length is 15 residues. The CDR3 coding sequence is TGTGCCAGCAGTTTCGAGACAGGGGTCAATTCACCCCTCCACTTT. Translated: CASSFETGVNSPLHF.

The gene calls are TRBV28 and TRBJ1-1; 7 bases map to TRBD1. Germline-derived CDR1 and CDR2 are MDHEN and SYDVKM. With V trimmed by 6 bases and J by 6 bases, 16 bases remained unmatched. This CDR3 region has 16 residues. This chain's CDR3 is CASRPPKLTGDPEAFF. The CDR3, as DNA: TGTGCCAGCAGGCCACCCAAACTTACAGGGGACCCTGAAGCTTTCTTT.

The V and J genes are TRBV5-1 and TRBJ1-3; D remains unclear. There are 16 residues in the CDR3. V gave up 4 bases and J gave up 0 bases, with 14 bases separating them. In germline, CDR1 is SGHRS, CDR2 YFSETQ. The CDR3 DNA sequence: TGCGCCAGCAGCCTGTTGACGGGGAGCTCTGGAAACACCATATATTTT. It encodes CASSLLTGSSGNTIYF.

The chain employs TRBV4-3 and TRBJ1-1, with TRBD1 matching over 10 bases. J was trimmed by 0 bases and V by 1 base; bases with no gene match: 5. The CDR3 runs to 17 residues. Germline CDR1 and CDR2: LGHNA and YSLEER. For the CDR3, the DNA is TGCGCCAGCAGCCAAGGTGACAGGGGGCTAATGAACACTGAAGCTTTCTTT. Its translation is CASSQGDRGLMNTEAFF.

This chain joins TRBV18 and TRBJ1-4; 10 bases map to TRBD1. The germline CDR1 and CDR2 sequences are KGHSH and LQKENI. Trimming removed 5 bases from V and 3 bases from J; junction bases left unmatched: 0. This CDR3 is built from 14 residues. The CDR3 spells CASSGQGANEKLFF. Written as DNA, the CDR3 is TGTGCCAGCTCAGGACAGGGGGCTAATGAAAAACTGTTTTTT.

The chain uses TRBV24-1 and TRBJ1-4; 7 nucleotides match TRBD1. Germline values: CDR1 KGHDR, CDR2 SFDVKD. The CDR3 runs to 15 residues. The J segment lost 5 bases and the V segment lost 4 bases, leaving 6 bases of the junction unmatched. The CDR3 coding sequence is TGTGCCACCAGTGACCAACAGGGGCCGAATGAAAAACTGTTTTTT. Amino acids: CATSDQQGPNEKLFF.

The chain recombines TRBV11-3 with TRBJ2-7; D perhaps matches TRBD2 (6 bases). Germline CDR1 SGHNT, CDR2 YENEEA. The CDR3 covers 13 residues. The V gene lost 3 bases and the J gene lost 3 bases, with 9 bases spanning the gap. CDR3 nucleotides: TGTGCCAGCAGCTTGGGACTTGACTACGAGCAGTACTTC. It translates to CASSLGLDYEQYF.

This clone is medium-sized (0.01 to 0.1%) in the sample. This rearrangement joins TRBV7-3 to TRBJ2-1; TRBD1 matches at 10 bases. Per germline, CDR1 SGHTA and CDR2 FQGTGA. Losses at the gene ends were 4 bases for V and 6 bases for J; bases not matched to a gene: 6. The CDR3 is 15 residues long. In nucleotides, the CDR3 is TGTGCCAGCAGCTACGGACAGGGGGACGGCAATGAGCAGTTCTTC. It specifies CASSYGQGDGNEQFF.

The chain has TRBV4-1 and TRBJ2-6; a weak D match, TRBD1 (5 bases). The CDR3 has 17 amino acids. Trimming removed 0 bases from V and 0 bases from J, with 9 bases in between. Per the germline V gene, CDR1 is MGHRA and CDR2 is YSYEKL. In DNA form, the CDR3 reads TGCGCCAGCAGCCAAGAAACAGGCATCTCTGGGGCCAACGTCCTGACTTTC. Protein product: CASSQETGISGANVLTF.

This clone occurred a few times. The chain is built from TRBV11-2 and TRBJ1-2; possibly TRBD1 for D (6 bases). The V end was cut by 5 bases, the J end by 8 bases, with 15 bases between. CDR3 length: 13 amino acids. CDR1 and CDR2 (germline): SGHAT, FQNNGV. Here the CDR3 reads CASSLQGAQGYTF. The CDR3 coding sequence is TGTGCCAGCAGCCTACAGGGTGCCCAGGGCTACACCTTC.

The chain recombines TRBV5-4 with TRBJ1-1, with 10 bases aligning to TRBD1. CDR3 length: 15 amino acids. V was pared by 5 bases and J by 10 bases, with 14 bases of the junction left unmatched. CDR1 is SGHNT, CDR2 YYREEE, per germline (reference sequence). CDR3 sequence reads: CASRPPPGQGVRAFF. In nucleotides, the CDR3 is TGTGCCAGCAGACCCCCCCCCGGACAGGGGGTTCGAGCTTTCTTT.

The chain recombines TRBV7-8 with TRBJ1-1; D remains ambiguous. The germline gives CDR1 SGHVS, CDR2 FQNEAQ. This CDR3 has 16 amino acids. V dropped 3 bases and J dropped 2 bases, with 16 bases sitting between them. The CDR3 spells CASSFVSAIYNTEAFF. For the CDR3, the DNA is TGTGCCAGCAGCTTTGTATCCGCCATCTACAACACTGAAGCTTTCTTT.

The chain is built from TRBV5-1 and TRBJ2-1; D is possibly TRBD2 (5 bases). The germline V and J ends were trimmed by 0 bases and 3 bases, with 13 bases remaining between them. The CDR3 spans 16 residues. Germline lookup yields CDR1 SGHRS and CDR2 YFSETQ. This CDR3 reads CASSLGGLAYYNEQFF. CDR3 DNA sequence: TGCGCCAGCAGCTTGGGAGGGCTAGCTTACTACAATGAGCAGTTCTTC.

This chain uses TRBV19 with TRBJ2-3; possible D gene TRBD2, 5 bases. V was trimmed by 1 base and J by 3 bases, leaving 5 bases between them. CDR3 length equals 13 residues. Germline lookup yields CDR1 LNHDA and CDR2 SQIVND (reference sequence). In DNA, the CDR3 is TGTGCCAGTAGTATAGGGGAGACAGATACGCAGTATTTT. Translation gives CASSIGETDTQYF.

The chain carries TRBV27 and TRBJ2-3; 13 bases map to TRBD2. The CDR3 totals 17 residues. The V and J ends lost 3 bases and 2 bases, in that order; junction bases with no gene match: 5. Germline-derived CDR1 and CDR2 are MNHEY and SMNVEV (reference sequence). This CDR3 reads CASSFTLAGGYTDTQYF. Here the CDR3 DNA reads TGTGCCAGCAGTTTCACACTAGCGGGGGGGTACACAGATACGCAGTATTTT.

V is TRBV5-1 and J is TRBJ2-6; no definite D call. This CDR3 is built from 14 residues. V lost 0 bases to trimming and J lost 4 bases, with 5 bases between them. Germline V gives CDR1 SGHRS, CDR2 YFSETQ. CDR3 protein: CASSLALGANVLTF. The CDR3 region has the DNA TGCGCCAGCAGCTTGGCCCTGGGGGCCAACGTCCTGACTTTC.

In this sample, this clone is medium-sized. CDR3 sequence reads: CAISESFGGGLNSPLHF. The DNA of the CDR3 is TGTGCCATCAGTGAAAGTTTTGGTGGAGGCCTAAATTCACCCCTCCACTTT. V and J are TRBV10-3 and TRBJ1-6; no clear D gene. Trimming left V 3 bases short and J 7 bases short, with 19 bases between. Germline V gene data show CDR1 as ENHRY and CDR2 as SYGVKD. The CDR3 loop spans 17 amino acids.

The CDR3 loop is CASRGLAGTYNEQFF. CDR3 bases: TGTGCCAGCAGGGGACTAGCGGGGACATACAATGAGCAGTTCTTC. The chain links TRBV28 to TRBJ2-1; 13 bases fit TRBD2. Germline V gene lookup returns CDR1 MDHEN and CDR2 SYDVKM. The CDR3 consists of 15 residues. V shed 6 bases, J shed 4 bases, and the junction held 3 bases outside the gene matches.

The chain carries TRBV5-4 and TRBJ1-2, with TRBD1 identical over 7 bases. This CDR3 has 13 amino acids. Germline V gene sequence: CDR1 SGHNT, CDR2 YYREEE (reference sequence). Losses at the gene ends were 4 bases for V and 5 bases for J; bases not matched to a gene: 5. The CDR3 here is CASSRGGRYGYTF. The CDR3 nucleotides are TGTGCCAGCAGCCGAGGGGGCAGGTATGGCTACACCTTC.